This TCR beta chain was found in a study of T cell changes during pregnancy in multiple sclerosis. The protocol was immunoSEQ multiplex PCR, while the TCRdb copy is restricted to in-frame clones and leaves out a portion. The top ten clones hold over 0.8% of a sample with tens of thousands of clones, about 93% of them seen once. Germline V gene sequence: CDR1 KGHSH, CDR2 LQKENI. The CDR3 is 18 amino acids. V shed 1 base and J shed 4 bases, with 20 bases lying between them. This sequence originates from a female donor with multiple sclerosis, enrolled in a pregnancy study. V usage is TRBV18 and J usage is TRBJ1-3; no firm D call. Source: peripheral blood, taken in the first trimester of pregnancy. CDR3 protein: CASSPLSSYAEAGNTIYF. The CDR3 bases are TGTGCCAGCTCACCACTATCTTCCTATGCGGAGGCAGGAAACACCATATATTTT.